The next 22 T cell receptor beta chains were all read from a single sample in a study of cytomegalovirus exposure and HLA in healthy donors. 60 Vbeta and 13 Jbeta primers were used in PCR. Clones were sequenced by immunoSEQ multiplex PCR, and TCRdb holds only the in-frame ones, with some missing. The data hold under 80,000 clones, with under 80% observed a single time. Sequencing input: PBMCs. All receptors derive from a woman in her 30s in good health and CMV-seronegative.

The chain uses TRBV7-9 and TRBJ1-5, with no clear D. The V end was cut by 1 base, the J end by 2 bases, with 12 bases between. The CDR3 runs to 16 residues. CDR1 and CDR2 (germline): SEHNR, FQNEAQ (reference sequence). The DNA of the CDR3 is TGTGCCAGCAGCTTAGTGGGCGGGAGTGGCAATCAGCCCCAGCATTTT. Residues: CASSLVGGSGNQPQHF.

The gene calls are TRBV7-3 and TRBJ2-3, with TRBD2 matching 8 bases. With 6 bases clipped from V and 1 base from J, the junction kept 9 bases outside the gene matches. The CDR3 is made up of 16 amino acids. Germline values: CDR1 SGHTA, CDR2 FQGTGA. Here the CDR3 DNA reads TGTGCCAGCAGTCCTGGGGTAGCGGGACGCACAGATACGCAGTATTTT. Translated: CASSPGVAGRTDTQYF.

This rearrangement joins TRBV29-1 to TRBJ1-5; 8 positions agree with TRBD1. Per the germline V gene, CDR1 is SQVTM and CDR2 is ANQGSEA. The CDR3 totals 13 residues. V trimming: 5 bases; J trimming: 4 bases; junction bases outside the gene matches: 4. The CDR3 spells CSVRGQANQPQHF. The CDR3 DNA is TGCAGCGTTAGGGGACAGGCGAATCAGCCCCAGCATTTT.

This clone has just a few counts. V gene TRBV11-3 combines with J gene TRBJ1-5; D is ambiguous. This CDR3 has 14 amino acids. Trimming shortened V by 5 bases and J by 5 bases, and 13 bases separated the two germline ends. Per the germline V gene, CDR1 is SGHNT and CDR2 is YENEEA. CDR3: CASSHDGNYQPQHF. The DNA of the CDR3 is TGTGCCAGCAGCCACGACGGGAACTATCAGCCCCAGCATTTT.

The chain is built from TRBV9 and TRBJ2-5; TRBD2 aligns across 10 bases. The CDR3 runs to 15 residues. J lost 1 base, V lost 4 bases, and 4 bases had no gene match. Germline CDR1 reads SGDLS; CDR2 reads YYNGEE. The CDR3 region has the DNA TGTGCCAGCAGCCCTAGCGGGAGCACCCAAGAGACCCAGTACTTC. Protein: CASSPSGSTQETQYF. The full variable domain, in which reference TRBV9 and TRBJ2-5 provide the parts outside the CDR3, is DSGVTQTPKHLITATGQRVTLRCSPRSGDLSVYWYQQSLDQGLQFLIQYYNGEERAKGNILERFSAQQFPDLHSELNLSSLELGDSALYFCASSPSGSTQETQYFGPGTRLLVL.

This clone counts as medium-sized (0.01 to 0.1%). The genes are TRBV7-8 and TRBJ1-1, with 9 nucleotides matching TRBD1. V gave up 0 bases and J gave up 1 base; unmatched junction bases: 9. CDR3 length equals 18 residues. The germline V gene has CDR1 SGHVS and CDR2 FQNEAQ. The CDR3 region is CASSLADRGEIANTEAFF. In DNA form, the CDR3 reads TGTGCCAGCAGCTTAGCGGACAGGGGAGAAATTGCGAACACTGAAGCTTTCTTT. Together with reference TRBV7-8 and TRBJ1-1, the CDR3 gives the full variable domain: GAGVSQSPRYKVAKRGQDVALRCDPISGHVSLFWYQQALGQGPEFLTYFQNEAQLDKSGLPSDRFFAERPEGSVSTLKIQRTQQEDSAVYLCASSLADRGEIANTEAFFGQGTRLTVV.

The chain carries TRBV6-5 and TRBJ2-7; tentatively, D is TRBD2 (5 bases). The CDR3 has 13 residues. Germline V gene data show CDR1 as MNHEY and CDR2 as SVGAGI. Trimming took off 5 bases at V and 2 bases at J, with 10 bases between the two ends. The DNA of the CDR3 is TGTGCCAGCAGTACGGGGAACGCCTACGAGCAGTACTTC. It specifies CASSTGNAYEQYF.

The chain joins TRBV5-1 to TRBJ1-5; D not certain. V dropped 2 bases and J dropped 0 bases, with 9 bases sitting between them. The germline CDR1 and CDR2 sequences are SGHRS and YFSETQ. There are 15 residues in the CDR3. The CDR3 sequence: CASSLAPNSNQPQHF. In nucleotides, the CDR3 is TGCGCCAGCAGCTTAGCCCCCAATAGCAATCAGCCCCAGCATTTT.

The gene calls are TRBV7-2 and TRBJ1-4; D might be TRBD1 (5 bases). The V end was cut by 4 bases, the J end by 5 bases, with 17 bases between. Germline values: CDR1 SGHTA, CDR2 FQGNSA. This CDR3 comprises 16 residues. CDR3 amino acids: CASSSGGGTKNEKLFF. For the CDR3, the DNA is TGTGCCAGCAGCTCGGGGGGGGGAACGAAGAATGAAAAACTGTTTTTT.

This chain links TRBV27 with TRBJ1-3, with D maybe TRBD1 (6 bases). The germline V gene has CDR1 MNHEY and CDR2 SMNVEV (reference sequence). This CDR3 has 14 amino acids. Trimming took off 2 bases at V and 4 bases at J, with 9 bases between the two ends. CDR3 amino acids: CASSLRGLGNTIYF. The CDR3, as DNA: TGTGCCAGCAGTTTAAGGGGGTTGGGAAACACCATATATTTT.

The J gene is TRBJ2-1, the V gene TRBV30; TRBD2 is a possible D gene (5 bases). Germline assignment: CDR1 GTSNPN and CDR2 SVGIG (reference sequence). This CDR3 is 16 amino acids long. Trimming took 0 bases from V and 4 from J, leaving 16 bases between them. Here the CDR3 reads CAWSVLDGMGYNEQFF. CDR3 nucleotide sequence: TGTGCCTGGAGTGTACTGGACGGGATGGGGTACAATGAGCAGTTCTTC.

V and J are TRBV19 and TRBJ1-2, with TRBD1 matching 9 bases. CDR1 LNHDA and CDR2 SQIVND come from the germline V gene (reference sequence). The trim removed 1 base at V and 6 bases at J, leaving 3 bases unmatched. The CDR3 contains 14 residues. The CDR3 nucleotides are TGTGCCAGTAGTATAGTAACAGGGGGCGATGGCTACACCTTC. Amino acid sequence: CASSIVTGGDGYTF.

The CDR3 protein is CASSLGLGGETQYF. CDR3 bases: TGTGCCAGCAGCTTAGGTCTGGGAGGCGAGACCCAGTACTTC. The V gene is TRBV11-2, the J gene TRBJ2-5; tentative D call: TRBD2 (6 bases). Germline lookup yields CDR1 SGHAT and CDR2 FQNNGV. Trimming took 1 base from V and 5 from J, leaving 11 bases between them. The CDR3 consists of 14 residues. Supplemented by reference TRBV11-2 and TRBJ2-5, the full variable domain reads EAGVAQSPRYKIIEKRQSVAFWCNPISGHATLYWYQQILGQGPKLLIQFQNNGVVDDSQLPKDRFSAERLKGVDSTLKIQPAKLEDSAVYLCASSLGLGGETQYFGPGTRLLVL.

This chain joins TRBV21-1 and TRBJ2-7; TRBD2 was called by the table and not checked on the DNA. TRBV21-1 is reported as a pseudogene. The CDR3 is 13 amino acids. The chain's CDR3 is CASTASGSYEQYV. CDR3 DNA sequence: TGTGCCAGCACTGCATCGGGATCCTACGAGCAGTACGTC.

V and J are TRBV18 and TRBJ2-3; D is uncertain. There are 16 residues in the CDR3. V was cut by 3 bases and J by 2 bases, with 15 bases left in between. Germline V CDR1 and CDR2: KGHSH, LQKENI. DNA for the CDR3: TGTGCCAGCTCACCCACGCCGGGTCCCCCCACAGATACGCAGTATTTT. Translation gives CASSPTPGPPTDTQYF.

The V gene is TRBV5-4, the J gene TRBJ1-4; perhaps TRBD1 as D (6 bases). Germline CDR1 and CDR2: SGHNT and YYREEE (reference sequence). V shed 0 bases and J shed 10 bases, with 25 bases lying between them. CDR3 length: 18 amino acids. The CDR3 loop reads CASSLVSFSGGDRGKLFF. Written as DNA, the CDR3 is TGTGCCAGCAGCTTGGTTTCCTTTTCTGGGGGCGATCGGGGAAAACTGTTTTTT.

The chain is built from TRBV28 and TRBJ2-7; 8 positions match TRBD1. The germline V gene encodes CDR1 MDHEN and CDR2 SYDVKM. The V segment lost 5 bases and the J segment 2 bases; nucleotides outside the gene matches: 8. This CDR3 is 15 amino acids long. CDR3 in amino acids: CASSGGQGKAYEQYF. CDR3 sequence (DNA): TGTGCCAGCAGTGGCGGACAGGGTAAGGCCTACGAGCAGTACTTC.

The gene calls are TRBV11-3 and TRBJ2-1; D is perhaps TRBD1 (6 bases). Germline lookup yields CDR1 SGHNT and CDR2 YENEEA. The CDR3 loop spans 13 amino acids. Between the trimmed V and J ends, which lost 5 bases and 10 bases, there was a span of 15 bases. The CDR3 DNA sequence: TGTGCCAGCAGCCTATACTTTGACAGGGAGCAGTTCTTC. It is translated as CASSLYFDREQFF.

CDR3 sequence: CASSELGQWYF. The CDR3 DNA reads TGTGCCAGCAGTGAATTAGGACAGTGGTACTTC. The rearrangement links TRBV6-5 to TRBJ2-7; maybe TRBD1 (6 bases). CDR1 MNHEY and CDR2 SVGAGI come from the germline V gene. V was cut by 5 bases and J by 12 bases, with 14 bases left in between. The CDR3 is 11 residues long.

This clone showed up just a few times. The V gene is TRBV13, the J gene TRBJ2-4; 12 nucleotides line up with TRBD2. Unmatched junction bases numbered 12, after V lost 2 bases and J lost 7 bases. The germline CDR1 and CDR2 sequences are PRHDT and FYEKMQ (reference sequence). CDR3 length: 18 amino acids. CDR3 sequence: CASSLSASGRGLGNIQYF. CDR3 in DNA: TGTGCCAGCAGCTTAAGCGCTAGCGGGAGGGGGTTGGGGAACATTCAGTACTTC.

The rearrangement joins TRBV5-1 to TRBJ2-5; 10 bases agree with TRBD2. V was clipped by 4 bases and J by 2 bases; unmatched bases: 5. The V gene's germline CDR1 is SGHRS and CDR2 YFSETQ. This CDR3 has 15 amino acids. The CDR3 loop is CASSPGLASQETQYF. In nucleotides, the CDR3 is TGCGCCAGCAGCCCGGGACTAGCGTCGCAAGAGACCCAGTACTTC. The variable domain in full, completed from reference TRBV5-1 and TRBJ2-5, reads KAGVTQTPRYLIKTRGQQVTLSCSPISGHRSVSWYQQTPGQGLQFLFEYFSETQRNKGNFPGRFSGRQFSNSRSEMNVSTLELGDSALYLCASSPGLASQETQYFGPGTRLLVL.

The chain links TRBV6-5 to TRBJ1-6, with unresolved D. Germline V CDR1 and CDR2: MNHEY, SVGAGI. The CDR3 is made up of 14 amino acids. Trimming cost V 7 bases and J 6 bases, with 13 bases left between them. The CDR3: CASTPQAVNSPLHF. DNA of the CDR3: TGTGCCAGCACTCCCCAGGCCGTTAATTCACCCCTCCACTTT.